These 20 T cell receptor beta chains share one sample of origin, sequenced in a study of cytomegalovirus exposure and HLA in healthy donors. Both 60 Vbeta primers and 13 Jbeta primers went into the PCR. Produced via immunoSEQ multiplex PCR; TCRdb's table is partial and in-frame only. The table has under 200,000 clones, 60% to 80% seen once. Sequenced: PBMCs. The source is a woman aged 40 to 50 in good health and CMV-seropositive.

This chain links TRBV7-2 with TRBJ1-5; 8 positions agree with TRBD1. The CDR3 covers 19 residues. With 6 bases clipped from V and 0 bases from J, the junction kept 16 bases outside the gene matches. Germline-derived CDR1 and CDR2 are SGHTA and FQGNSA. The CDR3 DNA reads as TGTGCCAGCAGAAAATCCCTCCAGACAGGGGTTGATAGCAATCAGCCCCAGCATTTT. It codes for CASRKSLQTGVDSNQPQHF.

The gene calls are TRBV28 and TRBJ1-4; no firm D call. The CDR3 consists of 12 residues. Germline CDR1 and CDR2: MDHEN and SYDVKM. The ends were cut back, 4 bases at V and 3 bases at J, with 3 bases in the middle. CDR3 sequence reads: CASSSSNEKLFF. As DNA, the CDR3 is TGTGCCAGCAGTTCCTCTAATGAAAAACTGTTTTTT.

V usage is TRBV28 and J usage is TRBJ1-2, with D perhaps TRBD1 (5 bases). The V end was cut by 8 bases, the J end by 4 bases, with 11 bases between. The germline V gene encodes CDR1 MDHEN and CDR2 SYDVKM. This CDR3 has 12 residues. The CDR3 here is CASYGGVYGYTF. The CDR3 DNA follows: TGTGCCAGCTATGGAGGGGTCTATGGCTACACCTTC.

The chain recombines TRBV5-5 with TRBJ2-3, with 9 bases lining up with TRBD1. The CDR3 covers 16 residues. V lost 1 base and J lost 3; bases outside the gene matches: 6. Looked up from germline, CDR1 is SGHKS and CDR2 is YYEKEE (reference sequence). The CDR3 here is CASSLTTGGTTDTQYF. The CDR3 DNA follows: TGTGCCAGCAGCTTGACTACAGGGGGCACGACAGATACGCAGTATTTT. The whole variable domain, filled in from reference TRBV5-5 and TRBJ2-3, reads DAGVTQSPTHLIKTRGQQVTLRCSPISGHKSVSWYQQVLGQGPQFIFQYYEKEERGRGNFPDRFSARQFPNYSSELNVNALLLGDSALYLCASSLTTGGTTDTQYFGPGTRLTVL.

The CDR3 DNA reads TGTGCCAGTAGACAGGCCCTGGACACCGGGGAGCTGTTTTTT. Amino acids: CASRQALDTGELFF. The chain employs TRBV19 and TRBJ2-2; a possible D gene is TRBD1 (5 bases). The CDR3 runs 14 residues. In germline, CDR1 is LNHDA, CDR2 SQIVND (reference sequence). The ends were cut back, 6 bases at V and 3 bases at J, with 11 bases in the middle.

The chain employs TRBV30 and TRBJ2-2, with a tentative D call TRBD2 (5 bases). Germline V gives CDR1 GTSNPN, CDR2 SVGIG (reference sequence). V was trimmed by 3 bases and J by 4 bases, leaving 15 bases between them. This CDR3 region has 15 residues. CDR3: CAWRNWRAATGELFF. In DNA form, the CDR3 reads TGTGCCTGGAGAAACTGGCGGGCCGCCACCGGGGAGCTGTTTTTT.

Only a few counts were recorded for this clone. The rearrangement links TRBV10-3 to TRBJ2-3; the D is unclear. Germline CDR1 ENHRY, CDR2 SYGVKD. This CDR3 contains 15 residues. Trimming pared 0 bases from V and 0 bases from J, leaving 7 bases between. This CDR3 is CAISESIESTDTQYF. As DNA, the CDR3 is TGTGCCATCAGTGAGTCGATAGAAAGCACAGATACGCAGTATTTT.

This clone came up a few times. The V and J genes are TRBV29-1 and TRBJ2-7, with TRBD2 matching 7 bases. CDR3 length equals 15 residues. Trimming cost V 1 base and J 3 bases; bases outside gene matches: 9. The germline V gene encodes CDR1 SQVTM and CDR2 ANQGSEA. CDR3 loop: CSVEVPGGSDYEQYF. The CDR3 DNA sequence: TGCAGCGTTGAAGTGCCGGGCGGGAGTGACTACGAGCAGTACTTC.

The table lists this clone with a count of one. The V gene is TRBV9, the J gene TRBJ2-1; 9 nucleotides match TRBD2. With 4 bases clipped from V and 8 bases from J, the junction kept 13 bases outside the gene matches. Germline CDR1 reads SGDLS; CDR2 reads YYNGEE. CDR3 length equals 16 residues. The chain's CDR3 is CASSPGRAGGPHEQFF. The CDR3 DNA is TGTGCCAGCAGCCCAGGGAGGGCGGGAGGGCCACATGAGCAGTTCTTC.

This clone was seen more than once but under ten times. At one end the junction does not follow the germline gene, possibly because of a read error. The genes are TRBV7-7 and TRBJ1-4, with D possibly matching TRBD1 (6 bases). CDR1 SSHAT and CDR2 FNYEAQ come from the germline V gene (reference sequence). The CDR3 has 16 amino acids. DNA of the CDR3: TGTGCTAGCAGCTTAGCGGGGGCCCAATTGGACGAAAAACTGTTTTTT. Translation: CASSLAGAQLDEKLFF.

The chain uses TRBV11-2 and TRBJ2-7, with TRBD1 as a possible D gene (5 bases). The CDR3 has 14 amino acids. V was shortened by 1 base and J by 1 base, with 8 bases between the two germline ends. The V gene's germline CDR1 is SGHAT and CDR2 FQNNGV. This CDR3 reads CASSLAGKSYEQYF. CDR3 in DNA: TGTGCCAGCAGCTTAGCAGGGAAATCCTACGAGCAGTACTTC.

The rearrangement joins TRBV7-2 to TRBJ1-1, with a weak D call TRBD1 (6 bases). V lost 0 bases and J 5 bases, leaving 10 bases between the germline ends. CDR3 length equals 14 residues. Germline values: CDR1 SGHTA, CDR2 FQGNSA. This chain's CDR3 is CASSLASGVTEAFF. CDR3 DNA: TGTGCCAGCAGCTTAGCGTCAGGGGTTACTGAAGCTTTCTTT.

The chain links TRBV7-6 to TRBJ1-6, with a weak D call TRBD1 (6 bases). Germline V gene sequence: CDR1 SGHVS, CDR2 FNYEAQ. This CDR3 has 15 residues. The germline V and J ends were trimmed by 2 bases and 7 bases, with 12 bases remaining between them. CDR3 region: CASSLWTDPNSPLHF. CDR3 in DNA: TGTGCCAGCAGCTTATGGACAGATCCGAATTCACCCCTCCACTTT. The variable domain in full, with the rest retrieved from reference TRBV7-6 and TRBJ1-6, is GAGVSQSPRYKVTKRGQDVALRCDPISGHVSLYWYRQALGQGPEFLTYFNYEAQQDKSGLPNDRFSAERPEGSISTLTIQRTEQRDSAMYRCASSLWTDPNSPLHFGNGTRLTVT.

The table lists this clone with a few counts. The CDR3 nucleotides read TGTGCCAGCAGCTTAGTAGGTGGGACAGCTAGCAATCAGCCCCAGCATTTT. Encoded protein: CASSLVGGTASNQPQHF. V and J are TRBV7-9 and TRBJ1-5, with 7 bases that match TRBD1. Trimming removed 1 base from V and 0 bases from J; junction bases left unmatched: 6. The germline CDR1 and CDR2 sequences are SEHNR and FQNEAQ (reference sequence). The CDR3 is made up of 17 amino acids.

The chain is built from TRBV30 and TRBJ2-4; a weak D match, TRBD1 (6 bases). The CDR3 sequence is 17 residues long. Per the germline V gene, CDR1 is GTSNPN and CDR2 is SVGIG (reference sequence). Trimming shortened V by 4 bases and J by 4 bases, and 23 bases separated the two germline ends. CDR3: CAWIADGPRRGKNIQYF. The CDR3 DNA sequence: TGTGCCTGGATCGCGGACGGACCTCGTAGGGGGAAAAACATTCAGTACTTC. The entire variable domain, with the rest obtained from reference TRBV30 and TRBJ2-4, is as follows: SQTIHQWPATLVQPVGSPLSLECTVEGTSNPNLYWYRQAAGRGLQLLFYSVGIGQISSEVPQNLSASRPQDRQFILSSKKLLLSDSGFYLCAWIADGPRRGKNIQYFGAGTRLSVL.

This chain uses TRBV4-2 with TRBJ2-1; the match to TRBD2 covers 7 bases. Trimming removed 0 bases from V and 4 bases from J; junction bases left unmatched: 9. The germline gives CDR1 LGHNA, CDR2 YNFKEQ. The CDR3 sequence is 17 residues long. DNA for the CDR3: TGTGCCAGCAGCCAAGAAACCCGGGACTACATTTACAATGAGCAGTTCTTC. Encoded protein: CASSQETRDYIYNEQFF.

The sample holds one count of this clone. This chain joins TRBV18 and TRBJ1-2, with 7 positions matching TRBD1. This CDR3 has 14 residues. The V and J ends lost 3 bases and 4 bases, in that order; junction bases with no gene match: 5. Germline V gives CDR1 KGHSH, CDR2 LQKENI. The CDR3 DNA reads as TGTGCCAGCTCACCCCTAGCAGGGGGCTATGGCTACACCTTC. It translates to CASSPLAGGYGYTF.

The CDR3 DNA sequence: TGTGCCAGCAGAAAACAGGGGGCACAGTATGGCTACACCTTC. As protein: CASRKQGAQYGYTF. V gene TRBV28 combines with J gene TRBJ1-2; 9 bases are a match to TRBD1. Germline trimming cut 6 bases from V and 5 bases from J; bases unmatched to any gene: 7. The CDR3 totals 14 residues. CDR1 and CDR2 from the germline V gene are MDHEN and SYDVKM.

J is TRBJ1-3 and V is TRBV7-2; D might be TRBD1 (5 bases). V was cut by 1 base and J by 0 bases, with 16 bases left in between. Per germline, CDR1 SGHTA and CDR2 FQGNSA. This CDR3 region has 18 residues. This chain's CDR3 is CASSLVTSGRISGNTIYF. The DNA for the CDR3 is TGTGCCAGCAGCTTAGTTACTTCAGGGAGGATCTCTGGAAACACCATATATTTT.

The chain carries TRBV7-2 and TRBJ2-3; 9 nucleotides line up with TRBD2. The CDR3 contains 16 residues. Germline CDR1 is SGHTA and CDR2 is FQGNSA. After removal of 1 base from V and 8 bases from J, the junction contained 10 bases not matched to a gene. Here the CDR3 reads CASSLGTLAGTGTQYF. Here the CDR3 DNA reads TGTGCCAGCAGCTTAGGAACTCTAGCGGGGACGGGTACGCAGTATTTT. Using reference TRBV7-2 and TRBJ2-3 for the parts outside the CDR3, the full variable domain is GAGVSQSPSNKVTEKGKDVELRCDPISGHTALYWYRQSLGQGLEFLIYFQGNSAPDKSGLPSDRFSAERTGGSVSTLTIQRTQQEDSAVYLCASSLGTLAGTGTQYFGPGTRLTVL.